These 4 T cell receptor beta chains were all obtained from the same sample, sequenced in a study of CD8 T cells in ankylosing spondylitis. TCRdb used MiXCR to reprocess the 5' RACE reads, holding one entry per CDR3 protein. The sample yields roughly 200,000 distinct CDR3 sequences, over 10% seen once. The sample comprised blood, either unsorted or a sorted T cell fraction (not recorded which). The receptor source for this set is a male donor with ankylosing spondylitis or in good health (not recorded which).

At least ten counts were recorded for this clonotype. The chain recombines TRBV12-3 or TRBV12-4 with TRBJ2-1, with D tentatively TRBD2 (6 bases). V was cut by 7 bases and J by 1 base, with 20 bases left in between. This CDR3 region has 17 residues. The CDR3 DNA reads TGTGCCAGCACCCCTGGAGGGATCGGGACGTCCTACAATGAGCAGTTCTTC. As protein: CASTPGGIGTSYNEQFF.

The chain couples TRBV4-2 to TRBJ2-2; no reliable D call. Trimming took 1 base from V and 8 from J, leaving 11 bases between them. This CDR3 region has 14 residues. Germline assignment: CDR1 LGHNA and CDR2 YNFKEQ. Written as DNA, the CDR3 is TGTGCCAGCAGCCAAGTAGGCTCCCCGGGGGAGCTGTTTTTT. Amino acids: CASSQVGSPGELFF.

The rearrangement links TRBV6-5 to TRBJ2-7; D is perhaps TRBD1 or TRBD2 (5 bases each). V lost 8 bases, J lost 0 bases, and 8 bases lay in between. From germline, CDR1 is MNHEY and CDR2 SVGAGI. This CDR3 comprises 12 residues. CDR3 sequence reads: CASRGYSYEQYF. CDR3 in DNA: TGTGCCAGCCGGGGCTACTCCTACGAGCAGTACTTC.

The sample holds many counts of this clonotype. The genes are TRBV4-2 and TRBJ2-7, with TRBD2 matching over 10 bases. Germline-derived CDR1 and CDR2 are LGHNA and YNFKEQ. Trimming at V came to 1 base and at J to 3 bases, leaving 6 bases not matched to a gene. The CDR3 covers 16 residues. CDR3 loop: CASSQAGTSVVYEQYF. The CDR3 nucleotides read TGTGCCAGCAGCCAAGCGGGGACTAGCGTCGTCTACGAGCAGTACTTC.